This TCR beta chain was found in a study of patients and donors after allogeneic stem cell transplantation. TCRdb independently ran MiXCR on the RT-PCR reads; one entry per CDR3 protein. Among 920,000 or so distinct CDR3 sequences listed, roughly 18% were seen once. There are a few counts of this clonotype. Sample: blood, either unsorted or a sorted T cell fraction (not recorded which). The TCR originated in a human donor who was either an allogeneic HSCT recipient or a stem cell or donor lymphocyte infusion donor (not recorded which). It is not recorded whose cells these are; they may come from a transplant donor.

CDR3 in DNA: TGTGCCAGCAGTTACTCCGGACTAGCTCATTCCTACGAGCAGTACTTC. Translated: CASSYSGLAHSYEQYF. The chain is built from TRBV6-2 or TRBV6-3 and TRBJ2-7; 8 nucleotides match TRBD2. The germline V gene encodes CDR1 MNHEY and CDR2 SVGEGT. The CDR3 runs to 16 residues. V dropped 0 bases and J dropped 1; count of bases not matched to a gene: 5.